This TCR beta chain was observed in a study of identifying expanded T cells in peripheral blood. Germline V gives CDR1 GTSNPN, CDR2 SVGIG (reference sequence). This CDR3 region has 14 residues. Germline trimming cut 4 bases from V and 4 bases from J; bases unmatched to any gene: 5. The protocol was immunoSEQ multiplex PCR, while the TCRdb copy is restricted to in-frame clones and leaves out a portion. The repertoire holds tens of thousands of clones, with nearly 90% as singletons. The specimen was blood. This TCR came from a person aged 18-69 years in good health. The rearrangement uses TRBV30 and TRBJ2-5; 11 bases are shared with TRBD1. CDR3 loop: CAWTAGTGGETQYF. CDR3 DNA: TGTGCCTGGACCGCCGGGACAGGGGGAGAGACCCAGTACTTC.